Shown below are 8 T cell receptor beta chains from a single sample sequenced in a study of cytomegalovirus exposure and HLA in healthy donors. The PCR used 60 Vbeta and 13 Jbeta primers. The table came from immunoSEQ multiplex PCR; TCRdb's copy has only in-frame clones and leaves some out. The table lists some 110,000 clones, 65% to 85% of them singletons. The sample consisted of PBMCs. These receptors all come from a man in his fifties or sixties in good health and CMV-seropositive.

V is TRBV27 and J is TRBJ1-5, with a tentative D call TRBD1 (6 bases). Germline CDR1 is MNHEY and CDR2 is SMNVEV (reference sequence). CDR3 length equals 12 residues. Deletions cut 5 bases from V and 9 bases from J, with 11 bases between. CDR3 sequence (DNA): TGTGCCAGCAGTAGGGGGGGGTGGCCCCAGCATTTT. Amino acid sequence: CASSRGGWPQHF.

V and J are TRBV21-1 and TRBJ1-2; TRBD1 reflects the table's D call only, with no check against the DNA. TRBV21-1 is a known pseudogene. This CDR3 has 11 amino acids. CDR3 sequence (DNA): TGTGCCAGCAGGGGCAGAAATGGCTACACCTTC. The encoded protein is CASRGRNGYTF.

This chain's CDR3 is CATSRDRPGGVEKLFF. CDR3 nucleotides: TGTGCCACCAGCAGAGATCGTCCCGGGGGAGTAGAAAAACTGTTTTTT. The chain combines TRBV15 with TRBJ1-4; tentatively, D is TRBD1 (5 bases). Germline V gives CDR1 LNHNV, CDR2 YYDKDF (reference sequence). The V end was cut by 0 bases, the J end by 8 bases, with 16 bases between. The CDR3 contains 16 residues.

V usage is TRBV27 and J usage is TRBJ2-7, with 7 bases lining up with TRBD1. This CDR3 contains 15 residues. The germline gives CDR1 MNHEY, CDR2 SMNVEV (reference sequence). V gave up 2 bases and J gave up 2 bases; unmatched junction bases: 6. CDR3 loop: CASSLSWDSPYEQYF. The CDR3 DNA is TGTGCCAGCAGTTTAAGTTGGGACAGTCCCTACGAGCAGTACTTC.

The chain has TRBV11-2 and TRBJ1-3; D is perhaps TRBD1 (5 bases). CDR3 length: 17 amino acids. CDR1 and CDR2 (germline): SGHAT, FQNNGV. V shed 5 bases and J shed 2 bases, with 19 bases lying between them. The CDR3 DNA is TGTGCCAGCAGCCCCACCCCTAGGGTAGGGGCTGGAAACACCATATATTTT. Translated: CASSPTPRVGAGNTIYF.

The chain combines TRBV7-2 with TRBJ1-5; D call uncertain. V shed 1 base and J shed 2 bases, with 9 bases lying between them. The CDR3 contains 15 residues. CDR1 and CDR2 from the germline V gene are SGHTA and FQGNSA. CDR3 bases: TGTGCCAGCAGCTTAGAGAGGGCGGGCAATCAGCCCCAGCATTTT. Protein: CASSLERAGNQPQHF. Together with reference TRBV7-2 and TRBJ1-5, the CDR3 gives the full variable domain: GAGVSQSPSNKVTEKGKDVELRCDPISGHTALYWYRQSLGQGLEFLIYFQGNSAPDKSGLPSDRFSAERTGGSVSTLTIQRTQQEDSAVYLCASSLERAGNQPQHFGDGTRLSIL.

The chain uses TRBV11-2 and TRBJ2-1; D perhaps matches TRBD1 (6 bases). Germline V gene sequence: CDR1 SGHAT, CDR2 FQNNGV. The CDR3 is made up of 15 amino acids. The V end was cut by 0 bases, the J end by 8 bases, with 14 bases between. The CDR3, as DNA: TGTGCCAGCAGCTTAGATCCCTCCAGGGGCTATGAGCAGTTCTTC. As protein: CASSLDPSRGYEQFF.

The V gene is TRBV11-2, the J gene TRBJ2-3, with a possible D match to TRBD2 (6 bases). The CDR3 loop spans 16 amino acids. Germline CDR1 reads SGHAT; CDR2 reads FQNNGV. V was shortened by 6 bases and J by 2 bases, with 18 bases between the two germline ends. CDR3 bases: TGTGCCAGCAGTGTTTCCGGGGGAACCTTCACAGATACGCAGTATTTT. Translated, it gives CASSVSGGTFTDTQYF. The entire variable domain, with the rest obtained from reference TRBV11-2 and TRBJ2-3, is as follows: EAGVAQSPRYKIIEKRQSVAFWCNPISGHATLYWYQQILGQGPKLLIQFQNNGVVDDSQLPKDRFSAERLKGVDSTLKIQPAKLEDSAVYLCASSVSGGTFTDTQYFGPGTRLTVL.